Listed below are T cell receptor beta chains from one sample, sequenced in a study of identical twins. One entry per CDR3 protein results from TCRdb running MiXCR on the 5' RACE reads. The repertoire includes about 700,000 distinct CDR3 sequences, approximately 9% of them detected once, and 0.75% to 1% sits in the top ten. The same specimen was also included in a second study, on yellow fever vaccine responses in identical twins.

The sequenced material came from PBMCs. The receptors come from a woman under 30 in good health. CDR3s include the opening cysteine and the closing phenylalanine or tryptophan. D genes are given only for firm matches. Some rows mark clone size as missing; the rest say once, few, many or name a class of expanded clone.

d_call clone_size j_call v_call cdr3_nt cdr3_aa
- few TRBJ1-2 TRBV6-5 TGTGCCAGCAGTTACGGACAGCACCCCCGGGACTATGGCTACACCTTC CASSYGQHPRDYGYTF
- many TRBJ1-3 TRBV9 TGTGCCAGCAGCGGGAAGAGAGGAACCACTGGAAACACCATATATTTT CASSGKRGTTGNTIYF
- few TRBJ2-3 TRBV2 TGTGCCAGCAGTGCTGGGACGTTAGCTAGCACAGATACGCAGTATTTT CASSAGTLASTDTQYF
TRBD2 few TRBJ2-2 TRBV11-1 TGTGCCAGCAGCTTAGGCCAGAGAGCTAGCGGGAGGACTAACACCGGGGAGCTGTTTTTT CASSLGQRASGRTNTGELFF
TRBD1 - TRBJ2-3 TRBV12-3/TRBV12-4 TGTGCCAGCAGCCTCGGACAGGGCTTGGCAGATACGCAGTATTTT CASSLGQGLADTQYF
TRBD1 - TRBJ2-3 TRBV12-3/TRBV12-4 TGTGCCAGCAGGACCGGGACAGGGGCAACAGATACGCAGTATTTT CASRTGTGATDTQYF
- many TRBJ1-4 TRBV5-1 TGCGCCAGCAGCTTGGGACAGAGTAATGAAAAACTGTTTTTT CASSLGQSNEKLFF
- few TRBJ2-3 TRBV27 TGTGCCAGCAGCCACCCCCTCGGGAGTTCTAGCACAGATACGCAGTATTTT CASSHPLGSSSTDTQYF
TRBD2 few TRBJ2-7 TRBV12-3/TRBV12-4 TGTGCCAGCAAGCGAGCGGGAGTCCTCTACGAGCAGTACTTC CASKRAGVLYEQYF
- - TRBJ2-2 TRBV12-3/TRBV12-4 TGTGCCAGCAGAGGGACAAAGCAAACCGGGGAGCTGTTTTTT CASRGTKQTGELFF
TRBD2 many TRBJ2-5 TRBV5-1 TGCGCCAGCAGCTCGATGACTAGCGGGGGGGAGACCCAGTACTTC CASSSMTSGGETQYF
- few TRBJ2-2 TRBV9 TGTGCCAGCAGCGCATCCAATAGCAGGAACACCGGGGAGCTGTTTTTT CASSASNSRNTGELFF
- - TRBJ1-4 TRBV6-2/TRBV6-3 TGTGCCAGCAGTCCGGACCGGACTAATGAAAAACTGTTTTTT CASSPDRTNEKLFF
TRBD1 many TRBJ2-5 TRBV29-1 TGCAGCGTTTATACCGGGACAGGGGATGGAGAGACCCAGTACTTC CSVYTGTGDGETQYF